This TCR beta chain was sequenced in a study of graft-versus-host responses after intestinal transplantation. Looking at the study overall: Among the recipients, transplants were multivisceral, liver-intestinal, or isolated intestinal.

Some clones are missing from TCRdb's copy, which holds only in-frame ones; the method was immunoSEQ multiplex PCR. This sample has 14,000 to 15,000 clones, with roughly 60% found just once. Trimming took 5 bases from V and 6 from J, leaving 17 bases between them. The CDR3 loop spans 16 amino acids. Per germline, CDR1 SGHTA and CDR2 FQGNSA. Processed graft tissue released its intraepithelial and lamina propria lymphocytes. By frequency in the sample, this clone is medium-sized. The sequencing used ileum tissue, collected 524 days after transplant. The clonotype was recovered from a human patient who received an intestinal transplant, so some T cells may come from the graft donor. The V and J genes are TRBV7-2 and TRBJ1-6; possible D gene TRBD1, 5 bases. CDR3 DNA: TGTGCCAGCAGCCCAAGACAGAACCCGACTAATTCACCCCTCCACTTT. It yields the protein CASSPRQNPTNSPLHF. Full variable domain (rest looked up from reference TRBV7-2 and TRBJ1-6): GAGVSQSPSNKVTEKGKDVELRCDPISGHTALYWYRQSLGQGLEFLIYFQGNSAPDKSGLPSDRFSAERTGGSVSTLTIQRTQQEDSAVYLCASSPRQNPTNSPLHFGNGTRLTVT.